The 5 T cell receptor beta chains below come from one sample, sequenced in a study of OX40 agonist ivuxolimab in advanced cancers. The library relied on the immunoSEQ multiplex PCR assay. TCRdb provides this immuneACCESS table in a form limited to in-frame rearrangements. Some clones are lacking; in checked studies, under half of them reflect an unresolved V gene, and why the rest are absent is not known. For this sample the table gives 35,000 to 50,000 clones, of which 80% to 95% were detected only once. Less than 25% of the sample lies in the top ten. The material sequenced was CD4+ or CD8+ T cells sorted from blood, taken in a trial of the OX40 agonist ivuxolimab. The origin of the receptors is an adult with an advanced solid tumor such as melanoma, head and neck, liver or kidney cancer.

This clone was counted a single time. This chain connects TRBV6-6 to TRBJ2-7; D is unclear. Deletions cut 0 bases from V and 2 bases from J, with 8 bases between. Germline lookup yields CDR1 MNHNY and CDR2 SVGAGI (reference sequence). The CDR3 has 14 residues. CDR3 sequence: CASSYSGVTYEQYF. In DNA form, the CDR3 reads TGTGCCAGCAGTTACTCTGGGGTAACCTACGAGCAGTACTTC.

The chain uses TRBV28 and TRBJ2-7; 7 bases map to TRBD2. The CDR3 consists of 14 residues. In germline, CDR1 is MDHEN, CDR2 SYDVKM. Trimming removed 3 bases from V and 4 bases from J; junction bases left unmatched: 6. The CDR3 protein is CASSLWRETYEQYF. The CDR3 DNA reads TGTGCCAGCAGTTTGTGGCGGGAGACATACGAGCAGTACTTC.

CDR3 amino acids: CASSPGGPEELFF. The CDR3 DNA reads as TGTGCCAGCAGCCCGGGGGGTCCAGAGGAGCTGTTTTTT. The chain uses TRBV13 and TRBJ2-2, with 7 positions matching TRBD2. The CDR3 totals 13 residues. Germline CDR1 and CDR2: PRHDT and FYEKMQ (reference sequence). Unmatched junction bases numbered 7, after V lost 5 bases and J lost 10 bases.

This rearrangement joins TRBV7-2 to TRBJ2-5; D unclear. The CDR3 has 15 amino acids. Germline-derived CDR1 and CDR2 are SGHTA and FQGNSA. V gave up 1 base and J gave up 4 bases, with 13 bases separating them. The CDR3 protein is CASSLEGFVGETQYF. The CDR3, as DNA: TGTGCCAGCAGCTTAGAGGGTTTTGTAGGAGAGACCCAGTACTTC.

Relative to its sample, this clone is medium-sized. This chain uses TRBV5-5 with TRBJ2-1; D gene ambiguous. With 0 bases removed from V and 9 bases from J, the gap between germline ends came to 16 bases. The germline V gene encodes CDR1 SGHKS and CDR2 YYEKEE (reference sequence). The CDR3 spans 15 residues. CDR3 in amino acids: CASSLDGVGLGEQFF. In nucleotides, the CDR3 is TGTGCCAGCAGCTTGGATGGGGTTGGCCTGGGTGAGCAGTTCTTC.